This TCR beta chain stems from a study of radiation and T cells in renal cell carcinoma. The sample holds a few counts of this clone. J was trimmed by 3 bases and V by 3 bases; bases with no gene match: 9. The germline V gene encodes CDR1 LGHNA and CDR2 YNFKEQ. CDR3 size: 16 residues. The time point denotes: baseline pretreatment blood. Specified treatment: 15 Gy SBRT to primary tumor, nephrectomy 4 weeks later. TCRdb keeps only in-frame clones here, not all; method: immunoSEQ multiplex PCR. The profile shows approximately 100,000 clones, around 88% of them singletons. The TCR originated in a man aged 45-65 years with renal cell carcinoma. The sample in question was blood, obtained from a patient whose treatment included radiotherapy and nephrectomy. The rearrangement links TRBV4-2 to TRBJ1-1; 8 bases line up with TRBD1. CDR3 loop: CASSQAIGQGYTEAFF. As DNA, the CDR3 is TGTGCCAGCAGCCAGGCTATTGGACAGGGCTACACTGAAGCTTTCTTT.